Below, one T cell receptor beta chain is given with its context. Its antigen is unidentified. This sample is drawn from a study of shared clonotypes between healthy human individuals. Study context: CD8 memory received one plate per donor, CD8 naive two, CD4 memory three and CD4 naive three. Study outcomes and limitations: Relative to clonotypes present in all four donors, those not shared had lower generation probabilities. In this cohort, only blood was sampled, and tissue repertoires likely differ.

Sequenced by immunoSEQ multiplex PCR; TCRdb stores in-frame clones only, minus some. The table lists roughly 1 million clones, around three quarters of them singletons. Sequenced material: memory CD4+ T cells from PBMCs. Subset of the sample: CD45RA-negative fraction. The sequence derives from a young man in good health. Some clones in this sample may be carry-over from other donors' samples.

The CDR3 DNA is TGTGCCAGCAGTTCCCAGGGATACGAGCAGTACTTC. Its translation: CASSSQGYEQYF. The J gene is TRBJ2-7, the V gene TRBV27; D might be TRBD1 (5 bases). The CDR3 consists of 12 residues. Looked up from germline, CDR1 is MNHEY and CDR2 is SMNVEV (reference sequence). The germline V and J ends were trimmed by 4 bases and 4 bases, with 8 bases remaining between them.